The 18 T cell receptor beta chains listed next were all sequenced from one sample in a study of T-cell reconstitution after alpha-beta-depleted transplantation in children. These receptors have no known antigen. Findings and caveats of the study: T-cell counts and diversity at one year post-transplant came mainly from newly produced T cells.

Construction of the TCRbeta library involved unique molecular identifiers. One entry per CDR3 protein results from TCRdb running MiXCR on the PCR reads. The sample records 250,000 to 300,000 distinct CDR3 sequences, almost 8% being singletons. The sequences come from peripheral blood, collected 360 days after TCRalphabeta/CD19-depleted stem cell transplant. These receptors all stem from a female patient aged 2-15 years who had a stem cell transplant for Fanconi anemia, so the T cells may come from the graft donor.

This clonotype was detected a few times. This chain uses TRBV6-5 with TRBJ1-1; D gene uncertain. Trimming removed 0 bases from V and 0 bases from J, with 11 bases in between. This CDR3 is 16 amino acids long. From germline, CDR1 is MNHEY and CDR2 SVGAGI. In DNA form, the CDR3 reads TGTGCCAGCAGTTACTCGAATTGGCCGATGAACACTGAAGCTTTCTTT. Residues: CASSYSNWPMNTEAFF.

At least ten counts were recorded for this clonotype. The V gene is TRBV13, the J gene TRBJ2-1; D not certain. Trimming shortened V by 3 bases and J by 4 bases, and 13 bases separated the two germline ends. The CDR3 has 15 residues. CDR1 and CDR2 (germline): PRHDT, FYEKMQ (reference sequence). CDR3 sequence (DNA): TGTGCCAGCAGCTTTGGGCTAACTGAATACAATGAGCAGTTCTTC. Translated: CASSFGLTEYNEQFF.

The chain is built from TRBV13 and TRBJ2-1; 9 bases are shared with TRBD2. Germline V gives CDR1 PRHDT, CDR2 FYEKMQ (reference sequence). There are 16 residues in the CDR3. V was pared by 10 bases and J by 4 bases, with 14 bases of the junction left unmatched. CDR3 residues: CATQMTSGGIYNEQFF. The CDR3 nucleotides read TGTGCCACTCAGATGACCAGCGGGGGGATTTACAATGAGCAGTTCTTC.

The sample holds many counts of this clonotype. This chain links TRBV18 with TRBJ2-1; 8 nucleotides line up with TRBD2. The CDR3 covers 16 residues. Germline V gene data show CDR1 as KGHSH and CDR2 as LQKENI. V trimming: 5 bases; J trimming: 7 bases; junction bases outside the gene matches: 13. In DNA, the CDR3 is TGTGCCAGCTCATCCTTAACTAGCGGTGCTCAAAATGAGCAGTTCTTC. This translates into CASSSLTSGAQNEQFF.

This clonotype was seen many times. The V and J genes are TRBV7-9 and TRBJ2-7; weak D call: TRBD2 (5 bases). CDR1 SEHNR and CDR2 FQNEAQ come from the germline V gene (reference sequence). This CDR3 is 12 amino acids long. Trimming stripped 6 bases from V and 4 bases from J, with 10 bases between. CDR3 bases: TGTGCCAGCAGTCAAGCGGAATACGAGCAGTACGTC. Translation: CASSQAEYEQYV.

A few counts support this clonotype. This chain links TRBV6-5 with TRBJ2-5; no clear D gene. V lost 4 bases and J 2 bases, leaving 11 bases between the germline ends. Germline V gene data show CDR1 as MNHEY and CDR2 as SVGAGI. The CDR3 runs to 14 residues. In nucleotides, the CDR3 is TGTGCCAGCAGTTCCACACAAGCACAAGAGACCCAGTACTTC. This sequence encodes CASSSTQAQETQYF.

The chain carries TRBV3-1 and TRBJ2-7; TRBD2 matches 8 bases. Germline V gene lookup returns CDR1 LGHDT and CDR2 YNNKEL (reference sequence). V gave up 1 base and J gave up 0 bases; unmatched junction bases: 5. The length of the CDR3 is 16 residues. Here the CDR3 reads CASSQARGGISYEQYF. CDR3 nucleotide sequence: TGTGCCAGCAGCCAAGCTCGGGGGGGGATCTCCTACGAGCAGTACTTC.

This chain links TRBV18 with TRBJ2-5; D remains ambiguous. Deletions cut 4 bases from V and 1 base from J, with 10 bases between. CDR3 size: 14 residues. Germline CDR1 reads KGHSH; CDR2 reads LQKENI. The CDR3 nucleotides read TGTGCCAGCTCACGAATAGAGCTCCAAGAGACCCAGTACTTC. This sequence encodes CASSRIELQETQYF.

The V call is TRBV7-6, the J call TRBJ2-3, with D possibly being TRBD1 or TRBD2 (5 bases each). This CDR3 comprises 15 residues. Deletions cut 5 bases from V and 7 bases from J, with 19 bases between. Germline V gene lookup returns CDR1 SGHVS and CDR2 FNYEAQ. CDR3 amino acids: CASSTAHNGDHTQYF. CDR3 sequence (DNA): TGTGCCAGCAGCACAGCACACAACGGGGACCATACGCAGTATTTT.

This clonotype showed up many times. J is TRBJ2-7 and V is TRBV2; a weak D match, TRBD2 (6 bases). Germline V lookup: CDR1 SNHLY, CDR2 FYNNEI. With 7 bases removed from V and 6 bases from J, the gap between germline ends came to 10 bases. This CDR3 region has 11 residues. CDR3 region: CASTLAGEQYF. The DNA for the CDR3 is TGTGCCAGCACACTAGCTGGCGAGCAGTACTTC.

This clonotype has ten or more counts. J is TRBJ1-1 and V is TRBV6-1; TRBD1 agrees at 9 bases. V shed 6 bases, J shed 4 bases, and the junction held 6 bases outside the gene matches. CDR1 and CDR2 (germline): MNHNS, SASEGT. CDR3 size: 14 residues. The CDR3 DNA is TGTGCCAGCAGCCCGGGACAGGGATTCACTGAAGCTTTCTTT. Protein sequence: CASSPGQGFTEAFF.

This clonotype was seen more than once but under ten times. The chain recombines TRBV6-2 or TRBV6-3 with TRBJ2-5; D might be TRBD1 (5 bases). Trimming shortened V by 1 base and J by 2 bases, and 8 bases separated the two germline ends. CDR1 and CDR2 from the germline V gene are MNHEY and SVGEGT. The CDR3 extends over 14 amino acids. The CDR3 reads CASSYLTVQETQYF. The CDR3, as DNA: TGTGCCAGCAGTTACTTGACAGTTCAAGAGACCCAGTACTTC.

This clonotype has at least ten counts. This chain joins TRBV12-3 or TRBV12-4 and TRBJ2-1; TRBD2 might be the D (6 bases). V shed 8 bases and J shed 4 bases, with 15 bases lying between them. The CDR3 runs 14 residues. CDR3 loop: CASGTSGLYNEQFF. The CDR3 DNA reads as TGTGCCAGCGGAACGTCGGGACTGTACAATGAGCAGTTCTTC.

In its sample, this clonotype was seen many times. The chain couples TRBV6-1 to TRBJ2-7; 10 nucleotides agree with TRBD1. After removal of 6 bases from V and 5 bases from J, the junction contained 19 bases not matched to a gene. Per germline, CDR1 MNHNS and CDR2 SASEGT. The CDR3 spans 18 residues. In nucleotides, the CDR3 is TGTGCCAGCAGCCATCCGGTCTACCCCGGGACAGGGGATCACGAGCAGTACTTC. It specifies CASSHPVYPGTGDHEQYF.

At least ten counts were recorded for this clonotype. The chain is built from TRBV27 and TRBJ2-7, with 11 bases aligning to TRBD2. CDR1 MNHEY and CDR2 SMNVEV come from the germline V gene (reference sequence). The CDR3 has 18 residues. V gave up 2 bases and J gave up 5 bases; unmatched junction bases: 14. This chain's CDR3 is CASSLRASGRSWVDEQYF. CDR3 sequence (DNA): TGTGCCAGCAGTTTAAGGGCTAGCGGGAGGTCCTGGGTTGACGAGCAGTACTTC.

This clonotype was found many times. This chain joins TRBV7-7 and TRBJ2-2; perhaps TRBD1 as D (6 bases). The CDR3 has 14 amino acids. The V gene's germline CDR1 is SSHAT and CDR2 FNYEAQ (reference sequence). V was clipped by 5 bases and J by 6 bases, with 13 bases between them. The CDR3 is CASSPQTGAGELFF. The CDR3 region has the DNA TGTGCCAGCAGCCCCCAGACAGGAGCCGGGGAGCTGTTTTTT.

This clonotype was detected a few times. The genes are TRBV27 and TRBJ2-5, with TRBD2 matching over 11 bases. The CDR3 is 17 residues long. Germline CDR1 and CDR2: MNHEY and SMNVEV (reference sequence). With V trimmed by 3 bases and J by 4 bases, 10 bases remained unmatched. The CDR3 reads CASSLLRSGRGRETQYF. DNA of the CDR3: TGTGCCAGCAGTTTGCTTCGTAGCGGGAGGGGGCGAGAGACCCAGTACTTC.

This clonotype was seen repeatedly, ten times or more. The chain is built from TRBV20-1 and TRBJ2-7; 8 bases are shared with TRBD1. There are 14 residues in the CDR3. The V and J ends lost 5 bases and 1 base, in that order; junction bases with no gene match: 7. Germline-derived CDR1 and CDR2 are DFQATT and SNEGSKA (reference sequence). CDR3 amino acids: CSASTGTGSYEQYF. The DNA for the CDR3 is TGCAGTGCTTCGACCGGGACAGGATCCTACGAGCAGTACTTC.